This is a list of T cell receptor beta chains from one sample in a study of graft-versus-host responses after intestinal transplantation. These receptors lack a known antigen. This table comes from immunoSEQ multiplex PCR, and its TCRdb copy is limited to in-frame clones, with some not included. In the table there are approximately 92,000 clones, about nine tenths of which are singletons. The sequences come from unstimulated CD8+ T cells sorted from spleen or lymph node cells, collected before intestinal transplant. These TCRs come from a human donor who received an intestinal transplant. CDR3s include the opening cysteine and the closing phenylalanine or tryptophan. D genes are given only for firm matches. Clone sizes are given selectively: once, few, many, or a class where the clone is expanded.

d_gene | j_gene | v_gene | abundance | CDR3aa | CDR3nt
TRBD2 | TRBJ2-5 | TRBV5-1 | . | CASVISEGGSEETQYF | TGCGCCAGCGTAATAAGTGAGGGCGGGAGCGAGGAGACCCAGTACTTC
TRBD1 | TRBJ2-2 | TRBV5-1 | . | CASNRGQEHTGELFF | TGCGCCAGCAACCGAGGACAGGAGCACACCGGGGAGCTGTTTTTT
TRBD2 | TRBJ2-3 | TRBV5-1 | . | CASSLALAGPLLTDTQYF | TGCGCCAGCAGCTTGGCACTAGCGGGGCCTCTTCTCACAGATACGCAGTATTTT
. | TRBJ2-5 | TRBV29-1 | . | CSVEDFTADQETQYF | TGCAGCGTTGAAGATTTTACGGCTGATCAAGAGACCCAGTACTTC
TRBD1 | TRBJ1-1 | TRBV5-1 | few | CASSLVYAGQTNTEAFF | TGCGCCAGCAGCTTGGTGTACGCGGGACAGACGAACACTGAAGCTTTCTTT
. | TRBJ2-1 | TRBV2 | . | CASSEPPGVSIYNEQFF | TGTGCCAGCAGTGAACCGCCGGGAGTTTCCATATACAATGAGCAGTTCTTC
TRBD1 | TRBJ2-7 | TRBV30 | . | CAWTWDSSYEQYF | TGTGCCTGGACTTGGGACAGCTCCTACGAGCAGTACTTC
. | TRBJ2-7 | TRBV4-1 | . | CASSQWEDTMSHEQYF | TGCGCCAGCAGCCAGTGGGAGGACACCATGTCCCACGAGCAGTACTTC
. | TRBJ2-2 | TRBV10-3 | . | CAISEPPTRNTGELFF | TGTGCCATCAGTGAGCCCCCTACTAGGAACACCGGGGAGCTGTTTTTT
. | TRBJ2-7 | TRBV21-1 | . | CASSWRYQDEQYF | TGTGCCAGCAGCTGGAGATATCAGGACGAGCAGTACTTC
TRBD2 | TRBJ2-3 | TRBV15 | . | CATSRGLAGEDTQYF | TGTGCCACCAGCAGAGGCCTAGCGGGAGAGGATACGCAGTATTTT
. | TRBJ2-7 | TRBV4-1 | . | CASSQASSRNYEQYF | TGCGCCAGCAGCCAAGCGTCCTCGAGGAACTACGAGCAGTACTTC
. | TRBJ2-1 | TRBV11-2 | once | CASRSMDYNEQFF | TGTGCCAGCAGGTCAATGGACTACAATGAGCAGTTCTTC
. | TRBJ2-1 | TRBV9 | . | CASSVSSLAVEQFF | TGTGCCAGCAGCGTTTCCAGTCTGGCGGTTGAGCAGTTCTTC
. | TRBJ2-7 | TRBV7-9 | . | CASSHDSSYEQYF | TGTGCCAGCAGCCACGACTCTTCCTACGAGCAGTACTTC
. | TRBJ1-5 | TRBV6-5 | . | CASSLQGNQPQHF | TGTGCCAGCAGTTTACAGGGCAATCAGCCCCAGCATTTT
. | TRBJ2-7 | TRBV4-1 | . | CASSRNDYEQYF | TGCGCCAGCAGCCGCAACGACTACGAGCAGTACTTC
. | TRBJ1-1 | TRBV13 | . | CASRFRGFGAFF | TGTGCCAGCAGATTTAGGGGTTTCGGAGCTTTCTTT
TRBD2 | TRBJ2-7 | TRBV6-5 | . | CASSPRDYSYEQYF | TGTGCCAGCAGTCCACGGGACTACTCCTACGAGCAGTACTTC
. | TRBJ2-1 | TRBV11-2 | . | CASSFGVWQFF | TGTGCCAGCAGCTTTGGGGTTTGGCAGTTCTTC
. | TRBJ1-6 | TRBV6-6 | . | CASNDGSPLHF | TGTGCCAGCAACGATGGTTCACCCCTCCACTTT
. | TRBJ2-7 | TRBV6-5 | . | CASSYSGPYEQYF | TGTGCCAGCAGTTACTCAGGACCCTACGAGCAGTACTTC
. | TRBJ2-5 | TRBV7-3 | . | CASSQGTPETQYF | TGTGCCAGCAGCCAAGGGACTCCAGAGACCCAGTACTTC
TRBD2 | TRBJ2-3 | TRBV7-3 | . | CASAQSGGPPDTQYF | TGTGCCAGCGCCCAGTCGGGAGGCCCCCCAGATACGCAGTATTTT
. | TRBJ2-2 | TRBV23-1 | once | CASSWEGAVTGELFF | TGCGCCAGCAGTTGGGAGGGGGCCGTCACCGGGGAGCTGTTTTTT
. | TRBJ2-1 | TRBV5-1 | . | CASSLEPHAGNSYNEQFF | TGCGCCAGCAGCTTGGAACCCCACGCGGGAAACTCCTACAATGAGCAGTTCTTC
. | TRBJ1-2 | TRBV19 | . | CASSIRSGANYGYTF | TGTGCCAGTAGTATTCGATCGGGAGCGAACTATGGCTACACCTTC
TRBD2 | TRBJ2-1 | TRBV30 | . | CAWSVVGTSGRASGANEQFF | TGTGCCTGGAGTGTAGTGGGGACTAGCGGGAGGGCCTCGGGAGCCAATGAGCAGTTCTTC
. | TRBJ2-2 | TRBV29-1 | . | CSAVGPPGSGELFF | TGCAGCGCCGTAGGTCCCCCCGGATCCGGGGAGCTGTTTTTT
. | TRBJ1-1 | TRBV4-1 | . | CASSHYPTLAAEAFF | TGCGCCAGCAGCCATTATCCCACTCTGGCGGCCGAAGCTTTCTTT
. | TRBJ2-2 | TRBV5-5 | . | CASSLLMGTGELFF | TGTGCCAGCAGCTTGTTGATGGGCACCGGGGAGCTGTTTTTT
. | TRBJ2-4 | TRBV27 | . | CASSLGNIQYF | TGTGCCAGCAGTTTGGGGAACATTCAGTACTTC
. | TRBJ2-6 | TRBV2 | . | CASSEGRGPRSGANVLTF | TGTGCCAGCAGTGAAGGTAGGGGACCCAGGTCTGGGGCCAACGTCCTGACTTTC
. | TRBJ1-1 | TRBV19 | . | CASSPGVPEAFF | TGTGCCAGTAGTCCGGGTGTCCCTGAAGCTTTCTTT
. | TRBJ2-7 | TRBV21-1 | . | CASLTHSYEQYF | TGTGCCAGCCTTACCCATTCCTACGAGCAGTACTTC
. | TRBJ2-2 | TRBV4-1 | . | CASSQAKQTGELFF | TGCGCCAGCAGCCAGGCAAAACAGACCGGGGAACTGTTTTTT
TRBD1 | TRBJ1-4 | TRBV9 | . | CASSVQGDATNEKLFF | TGTGCCAGCAGCGTTCAGGGGGACGCAACTAATGAAAAACTGTTTTTT
. | TRBJ1-2 | TRBV27 | . | CASSLSSWVSGYTF | TGTGCCAGCAGTTTATCTTCGTGGGTATCTGGCTACACCTTC
TRBD1 | TRBJ2-1 | TRBV11-2 | . | CASSFRDRSHNEQFF | TGTGCCAGCAGCTTCCGGGACAGGAGTCACAATGAGCAGTTCTTC
. | TRBJ2-2 | TRBV5-1 | . | CASSSVPWELFF | TGCGCCAGCAGCTCCGTTCCTTGGGAGCTGTTTTTT
. | TRBJ1-5 | TRBV2 | . | CASRETDGNQPQHF | TGTGCCAGCAGAGAGACGGATGGCAATCAGCCCCAGCATTTT
. | TRBJ1-2 | TRBV5-6 | few | CASSEPVGTSRDGYTF | TGTGCCAGCAGCGAACCGGTGGGGACATCGAGGGATGGCTACACCTTC
. | TRBJ2-1 | TRBV6-5 | . | CASSYYGGRNEQFF | TGTGCCAGCAGTTACTATGGAGGGCGCAATGAGCAGTTCTTC
TRBD2 | TRBJ2-7 | TRBV19 | . | CASSIASLAGGPYEQYF | TGTGCCAGTAGTATAGCCTCCCTAGCGGGAGGACCCTACGAGCAGTACTTC
TRBD2 | TRBJ2-7 | TRBV27 | . | CASRMTSGGTYEQYF | TGTGCCAGCAGAATGACTAGCGGGGGAACCTACGAGCAGTACTTC
. | TRBJ1-2 | TRBV2 | . | CASSEEGIYGYTF | TGTGCCAGCAGTGAAGAGGGTATCTATGGCTACACCTTC
. | TRBJ1-4 | TRBV11-2 | . | CASSLGEEGGEKLFF | TGTGCCAGCAGCTTAGGGGAGGAGGGAGGTGAAAAACTGTTTTTT
TRBD1 | TRBJ2-7 | TRBV9 | . | CASSVGDSDSYEQYF | TGTGCCAGCAGCGTGGGGGACAGTGACTCCTACGAGCAGTACTTC
. | TRBJ2-3 | TRBV2 | . | CASSDVLSTDTQYF | TGTGCCAGCAGTGATGTACTTAGCACAGATACGCAGTATTTT
. | TRBJ1-1 | TRBV9 | . | CASTPASMNTEAFF | TGTGCCAGCACCCCTGCGTCCATGAACACTGAAGCTTTCTTT
TRBD2 | TRBJ2-7 | TRBV11-2 | . | CASSLDEGSGYEQYF | TGTGCCAGCAGCTTAGATGAGGGTAGCGGGTACGAGCAGTACTTC
. | TRBJ2-7 | TRBV5-1 | . | CASSLSSSYEQYF | TGCGCCAGCAGCTTGAGCAGCTCCTACGAGCAGTACTTC
. | TRBJ2-1 | TRBV7-9 | . | CASTLGTVYNEQFF | TGTGCCAGCACTCTCGGGACGGTATACAATGAGCAGTTCTTC